This T cell receptor beta chain was observed in a study of cytomegalovirus exposure and HLA in healthy donors. 60 Vbeta and 13 Jbeta primers were used in PCR. The protocol was immunoSEQ multiplex PCR, while the TCRdb copy is restricted to in-frame clones and leaves out a portion. The data hold approximately 160,000 clones, with approximately 80% observed a single time. Comment on this clone: Its antigen remains unidentified.

Study-wide points: It emerged from a later analysis that several of the most significant clusters appeared to be linked to common viral pathogens.

Sequencing was done on a sample of PBMCs. The receptor comes from a woman in her late teens or twenties in good health and CMV-seronegative.

The CDR3 DNA sequence: TGTGCCAGAAGCTTGAACAGGGCCCACGAGCAGTACTTC. It encodes CARSLNRAHEQYF. The chain couples TRBV5-3 to TRBJ2-7, with D perhaps TRBD1 (6 bases). TRBV5-3 is assigned to the ORF class and has an uncertain function. The CDR3 has 13 amino acids. Trimming took off 1 base at V and 5 bases at J, with 10 bases between the two ends.